This T cell receptor beta chain stems from a study of shared clonotypes between healthy human individuals. The CDR3 is 15 amino acids. CDR1 is MNHEY and CDR2 is SMNVEV in the germline V gene (reference sequence). V lost 5 bases and J 0 bases, leaving 14 bases between the germline ends. The assay was immunoSEQ multiplex PCR, and TCRdb's table has in-frame clones only and misses some. Of over a million clones listed, roughly 97% are singletons. Sequenced: naive CD4+ T cells sorted from blood. Documented subset: CD45RA+ positively selected. This receptor was identified in a man younger than 45 in good health. The rearrangement uses TRBV27 and TRBJ2-7, with unresolved D. CDR3 nucleotides: TGTGCCAGCAGTCCGAGAAGGATTAGCTCCTACGAGCAGTACTTC. It translates to CASSPRRISSYEQYF.